This note documents a single TCR beta chain sequence. Its antigen is undetermined. The CDR3 runs to 14 residues. V was clipped by 4 bases and J by 3 bases; unmatched bases: 7. The germline V gene has CDR1 SGHNT and CDR2 YYREEE (reference sequence). The sample comes from a study of shared clonotypes between healthy human individuals. Findings of the study overall: Among the subsets, naive ones generally showed larger estimated richness than memory ones. Approximately 5.1% was the fraction of naive CD4 clonotypes found shared across several donors.

Assay runs were performed at deep level. Sequenced by immunoSEQ multiplex PCR; TCRdb stores in-frame clones only, minus some. Among 2 million to 3 million clones listed, roughly 93% were seen once. Healthy and HIV-negative, the adult donors had no recent acute infections or vaccinations. The genes are TRBV5-4 and TRBJ2-7; 7 nucleotides line up with TRBD1. Sequencing was performed on naive CD4+ T cells from PBMCs. Documented subset: CD45RA+ positively selected. This TCR was sampled from a man between 18 and 29 years old in good health. Some clones in this sample may be carry-over from other donors' samples. CDR3 loop: CASSPLGQNYEQYF. CDR3 sequence (DNA): TGTGCCAGCAGCCCCTTGGGACAGAACTACGAGCAGTACTTC.